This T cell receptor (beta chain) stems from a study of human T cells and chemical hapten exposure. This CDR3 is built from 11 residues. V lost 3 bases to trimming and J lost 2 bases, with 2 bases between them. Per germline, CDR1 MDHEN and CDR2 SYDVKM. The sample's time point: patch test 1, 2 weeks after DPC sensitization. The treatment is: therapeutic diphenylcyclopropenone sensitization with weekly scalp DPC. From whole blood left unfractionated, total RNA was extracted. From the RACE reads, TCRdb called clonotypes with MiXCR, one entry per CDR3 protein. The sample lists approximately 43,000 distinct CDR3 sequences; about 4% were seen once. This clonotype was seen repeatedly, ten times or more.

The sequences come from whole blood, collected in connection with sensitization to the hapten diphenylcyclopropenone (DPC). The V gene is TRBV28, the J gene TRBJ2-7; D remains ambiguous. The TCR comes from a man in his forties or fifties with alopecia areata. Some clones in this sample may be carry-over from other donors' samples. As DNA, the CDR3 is TGTGCCAGCAGTTTCGCCTACGAGCAGTACTTC. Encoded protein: CASSFAYEQYF. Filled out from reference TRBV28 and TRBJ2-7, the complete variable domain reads DVKVTQSSRYLVKRTGEKVFLECVQDMDHENMFWYRQDPGLGLRLIYFSYDVKMKEKGDIPEGYSVSREKKERFSLILESASTNQTSMYLCASSFAYEQYFGPGTRLTVT.